This T cell receptor beta chain was sequenced during a study of Ad26.COV2.S vaccination and SARS-CoV-2 variants (dated by TCRdb to about 2021). The study in broad terms: Donors in the vaccine arm were drawn from COV1001, a multicentre, randomized, double-blind, placebo-controlled phase I-IIa trial testing Ad26.COV2.S in healthy adults. Dosing of Ad26.COV2.S was intramuscular, at either 5x10^10 or 1x10^11 viral particles, delivered as one shot or as two shots spaced 56 days apart. TCRbeta repertoire sequencing was used to assess the specificity and breadth of SARS-CoV-2-reactive T cell receptors after Ad26.COV2.S vaccination. The TCR-sequenced set comprised approximately 30 samples: roughly 19 Ad26.COV2.S vaccine recipients, 5 placebo recipients and 8 SARS-CoV-2 convalescent individuals. Trial participants were randomized into five groups of five: low-dose or high-dose Ad26.COV2.S given once or twice, or placebo on both occasions. Investigators remained blinded to trial group allocation during experiments and outcome assessment.

After removal of 3 bases from V and 9 bases from J, the junction retains 10 bases not matched to a gene. CDR1 and CDR2, looked up from the germline V gene (reference sequence), are LNHDA and SQIVND. The CDR3 contains 15 residues, cysteine and phenylalanine counted. Only CDR3 DNA remains: 45 bases, in frame from the first base. On this clone itself: What this receptor recognizes is not known. No clone much larger than this one lies a single base away; base qualities are absent.

TCRbeta CDR3 regions were sequenced with the immunoSEQ Assay. After extraction, genomic DNA underwent amplification by bias-controlled multiplex PCR, followed by high-throughput sequencing. Per the original workflow: To quantify the absolute abundance of every unique TCRbeta CDR3 region, sequences were collapsed and filtered. T cell fraction was estimated by normalizing TCRbeta template counts to usable DNA, with usable DNA measured through amplification of reference genes found in all nucleated cells. Repertoire TCRs were annotated as SARS-CoV-2-specific by exact matching of V gene, CDR3 amino acid sequence and J gene to a known reactive TCR set. The reference SARS-CoV-2 TCR set was derived from MIRA and filtered for enrichment in COVID-19-positive ImmuneCODE repertoires, a step that removed public or cross-reactive TCRs. Based on the MIRA antigens, annotated TCRs were further analysed at the level of specific ORF or position within ORF. Breadth was defined as annotated unique rearrangements over total unique productive rearrangements; depth was the summed frequency of those rearrangements. Two-sided Wilcoxon rank-sum tests were used to compare TCR breadth between groups. In its TCRdb copy, this immuneACCESS table keeps in-frame sequences only and misses some clones. Where compared with another copy, unresolved V genes explain less than half of these, and the others have no known cause. The DNA was the basis for D and trimming; V, J and clone size are from that table. This sample gives hundreds of thousands of clones in total; around 90% of them show up just once. The ten biggest clones cover 1.5% of the sample.

The treatment or condition label here, explained by the study, means: roughly 19 received Ad26.COV2.S at low or high dose, single or two shots; about 5 received placebo; per-sample allocation not given. Repertoires of vaccine and placebo recipients were sequenced from samples taken on day 63 after the first injection. Between 29 July and 7 August 2020, Cohort 1b enrolled about two dozen adults aged 18-55 years at one site in Boston, USA. Ad26.COV2.S consisted of a replication-incompetent adenovirus type 26 vector by which a prefusion-stabilized SARS-CoV-2 spike protein from the original Wuhan strain was expressed. Paper-wide results and their limitations: Ad26.COV2.S recipients had higher spike-specific TCR breadth than placebo recipients (P = 0.0014). Substantial breadth of spike-specific CD8+ and CD4+ T cell responses was reported after vaccination. The study lacked the statistical power to compare responses across vaccine doses or regimens. Vaccine and placebo recipients had comparable non-spike TCR breadth, which fits with the vaccine containing only spike. The authors noted that the TCR breadth and depth analyses may have underestimated total T cell responses.

The sample consisted of peripheral blood, taken in a trial of Ad26.COV2.S vaccine versus placebo. This chain is built from TRBV19 and TRBJ2-1; the central 8 bases match TRBD2. This clonotype originated in a person between 18 and 65 years old who received the Ad26.COV2.S COVID-19 vaccine or a placebo. In nucleotide form, the sequence is TGTGCCAGTAGTATCGGCGGACTAGCTATAGGTGAGCAGTTCTTC. It translates to CASSIGGLAIGEQFF.